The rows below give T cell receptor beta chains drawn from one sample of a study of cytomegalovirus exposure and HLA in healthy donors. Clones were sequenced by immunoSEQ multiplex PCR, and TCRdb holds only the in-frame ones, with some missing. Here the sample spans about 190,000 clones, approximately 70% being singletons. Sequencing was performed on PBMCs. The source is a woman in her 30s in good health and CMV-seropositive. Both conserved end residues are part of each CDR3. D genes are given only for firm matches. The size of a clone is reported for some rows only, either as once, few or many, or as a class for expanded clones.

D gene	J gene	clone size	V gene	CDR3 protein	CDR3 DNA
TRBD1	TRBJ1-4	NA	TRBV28	CASSPPDRVNEKLFF	TGTGCCAGCAGCCCTCCGGACAGGGTGAATGAAAAACTGTTTTTT
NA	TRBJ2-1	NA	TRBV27	CASSFQGLGNEQFF	TGTGCCAGCAGTTTCCAGGGGCTGGGCAATGAGCAGTTCTTC
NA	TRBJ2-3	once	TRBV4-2	CASSPSGSTDTQYF	TGTGCCAGCAGCCCGAGCGGGAGCACAGATACGCAGTATTTT
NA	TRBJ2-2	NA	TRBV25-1	CASSAIGPQGELFF	TGTGCCAGCAGTGCCATTGGGCCCCAGGGGGAGCTGTTTTTT
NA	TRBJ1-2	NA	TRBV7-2	CASSPAQGWGYTF	TGTGCCAGCAGCCCTGCCCAGGGTTGGGGCTACACCTTC
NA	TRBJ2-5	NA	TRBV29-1	CSVDSGRETQYF	TGCAGCGTTGACTCTGGGAGGGAGACCCAGTACTTC
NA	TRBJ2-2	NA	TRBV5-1	CASSLRAVASNTGELFF	TGCGCCAGCAGCTTGAGGGCGGTAGCGTCGAACACCGGGGAGCTGTTTTTT
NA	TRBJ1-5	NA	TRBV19	CATTDGGSNQPQHF	TGTGCCACTACGGACGGGGGTAGCAATCAGCCCCAGCATTTT
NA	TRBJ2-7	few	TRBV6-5	CASSYSTGEQYF	TGTGCCAGCAGTTACTCCACAGGGGAGCAGTACTTC
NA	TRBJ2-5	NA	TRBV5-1	CASSLGIGGQETQYF	TGCGCCAGCAGCTTGGGGATAGGGGGCCAAGAGACCCAGTACTTC
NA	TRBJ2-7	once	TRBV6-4	CASSDFPGYEQYF	TGTGCCAGCAGTGACTTTCCAGGCTACGAGCAGTACTTC
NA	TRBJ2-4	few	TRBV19	CASSKTGAKNIQYF	TGTGCCAGTAGCAAGACAGGAGCCAAAAACATTCAGTACTTC
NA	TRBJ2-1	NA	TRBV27	CASSREIGSEQFF	TGTGCCAGCAGCCGAGAAATCGGGAGTGAGCAGTTCTTC
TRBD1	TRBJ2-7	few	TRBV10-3	CAISVEQGAYEQYF	TGTGCCATCAGTGTTGAACAGGGGGCCTACGAGCAGTACTTC
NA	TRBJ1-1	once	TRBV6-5	CASSSGGEDTEAFF	TGTGCCAGCAGTTCCGGGGGAGAGGACACTGAAGCTTTCTTT
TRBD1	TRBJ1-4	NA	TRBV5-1	CASSLTGGNEKLFF	TGCGCCAGCAGCTTGACAGGGGGTAATGAAAAACTGTTTTTT
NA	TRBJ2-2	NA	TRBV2	CASSYRRGELFF	TGTGCCAGCAGCTACAGGCGCGGGGAGCTGTTTTTT
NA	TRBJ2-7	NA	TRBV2	CASSGSGYEQYF	TGTGCCAGCAGTGGGAGTGGGTACGAGCAGTACTTC
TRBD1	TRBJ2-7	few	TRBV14	CASSTRTGLSSYEQYF	TGTGCCAGCAGCACTCGGACAGGGTTAAGCTCCTACGAGCAGTACTTC
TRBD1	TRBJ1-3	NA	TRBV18	CASSPQQGASGNTIYF	TGTGCCAGCTCACCCCAACAGGGGGCTTCTGGAAACACCATATATTTT
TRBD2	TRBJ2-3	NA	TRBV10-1	CASSDMRLAGTDTQYF	TGCGCCAGCAGTGATATGCGACTAGCGGGGACAGATACGCAGTATTTT
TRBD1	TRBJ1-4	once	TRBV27	CASRVRQGANEKLFF	TGTGCCAGCAGAGTTAGACAGGGGGCGAATGAAAAACTGTTTTTT
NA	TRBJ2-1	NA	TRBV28	CASSSPGFEQFF	TGTGCCAGCAGTTCCCCGGGTTTTGAGCAGTTCTTC
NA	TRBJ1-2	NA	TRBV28	CASSARELIYGYTF	TGTGCCAGCAGTGCTCGGGAGCTTATCTATGGCTACACCTTC
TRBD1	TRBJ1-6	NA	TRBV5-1	CASAPGDRGNSPLHF	TGCGCCAGCGCCCCCGGGGACAGGGGTAATTCACCCCTCCACTTT
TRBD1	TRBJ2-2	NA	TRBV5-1	CASSVQGASGELFF	TGCGCCAGCAGCGTACAGGGGGCCTCCGGGGAGCTGTTTTTT
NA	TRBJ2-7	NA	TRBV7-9	CASSLAGVYEQYF	TGTGCCAGCAGCTTAGCAGGGGTATACGAGCAGTACTTC
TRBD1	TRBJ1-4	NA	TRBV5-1	CASSSVPGQGGNEKLFF	TGCGCCAGCAGCTCCGTCCCGGGACAGGGTGGGAATGAAAAACTGTTTTTT
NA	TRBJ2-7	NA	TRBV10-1	CASSESGSYYEQYF	TGCGCCAGCAGTGAGAGTGGTAGCTACTACGAGCAGTACTTC
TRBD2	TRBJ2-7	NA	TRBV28	CASSFWRSSGSNEQYF	TGTGCCAGCAGTTTCTGGCGCTCTAGCGGGTCCAACGAGCAGTACTTC
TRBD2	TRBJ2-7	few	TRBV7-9	CASSLGAGESDEQYF	TGTGCCAGCAGCTTAGGAGCGGGAGAATCCGACGAGCAGTACTTC
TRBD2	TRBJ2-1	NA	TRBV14	CASSQKLAGSYNEQFF	TGTGCCAGCAGCCAGAAGCTAGCGGGGTCCTACAATGAGCAGTTCTTC
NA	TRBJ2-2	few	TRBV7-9	CASTVSANTGELFF	TGTGCCAGCACAGTTAGCGCGAACACCGGGGAGCTGTTTTTT
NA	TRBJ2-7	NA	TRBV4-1	CASSQGRGAYEQYF	TGCGCCAGCAGCCAAGGGAGGGGAGCCTACGAGCAGTACTTC
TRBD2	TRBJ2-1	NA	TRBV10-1	CATGTSGSNEQFF	TGCGCCACCGGGACTAGCGGGAGCAATGAGCAGTTCTTC
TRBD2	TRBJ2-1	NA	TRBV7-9	CASSLVRVREFDNEQFF	TGTGCCAGCAGCTTAGTTCGTGTGCGGGAGTTCGACAATGAGCAGTTCTTC
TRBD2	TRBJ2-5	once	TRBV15	CATSRGTSGSQETQYF	TGTGCCACCAGCAGAGGGACTAGCGGGAGCCAAGAGACCCAGTACTTC
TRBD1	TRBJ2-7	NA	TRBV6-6	CASRTGPSYEQYF	TGTGCCAGCCGGACAGGCCCCTCCTACGAGCAGTACTTC
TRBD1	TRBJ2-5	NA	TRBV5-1	CASSPTGTGGRETQYF	TGCGCCAGCAGTCCAACCGGGACAGGGGGGCGGGAGACCCAGTACTTC
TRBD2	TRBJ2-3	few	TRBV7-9	CASSLEGLGGSHTQYF	TGTGCCAGCAGCTTAGAGGGGCTTGGCGGGAGTCATACGCAGTATTTT
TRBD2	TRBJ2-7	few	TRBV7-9	CASSRIGTSGRAVGEQYF	TGTGCCAGCAGCCGAATCGGGACTAGCGGGAGGGCGGTGGGCGAGCAGTACTTC